Given below is one T cell receptor (beta chain) in context. These data are taken from a study of blood T cell repertoires in COVID-19. Whole-study context: Sites across the United States, Italy and Spain contributed samples from acute and convalescent COVID-19. In each case, the material was cDNA or gDNA derived from T cells, B-cell-depleted T cells, or PBMCs.

This CDR3 comprises 14 residues. Germline CDR1 and CDR2: LNHDA and SQIVND (reference sequence). The V and J ends lost 9 bases and 4 bases respectively, with 16 bases between them. Authors' methods: Nucleated cell number was recorded as an estimate derived from reference gene primer amplification. Repertoires were generated with immunoSEQ multiplex PCR, while TCRdb's copy carries only in-frame clones and drops some. The V and J calls and clone size are taken from that table; D and trimming were inferred from the DNA. The sample yields about 150,000 clones, 80% to 90% seen once. Sample: peripheral blood. This chain connects TRBV19 to TRBJ1-5, with D possibly matching TRBD1 (6 bases). The sequence derives from a woman aged 55-70 years with COVID-19, enrolled during active disease. The CDR3 loop reads CASGTDRINQPQHF. The CDR3 coding sequence is TGTGCCAGCGGAACGGACAGAATTAATCAGCCCCAGCATTTT. Filled out from reference TRBV19 and TRBJ1-5, the complete variable domain reads DGGITQSPKYLFRKEGQNVTLSCEQNLNHDAMYWYRQDPGQGLRLIYYSQIVNDFQKGDIAEGYSVSREKKESFPLTVTSAQKNPTAFYLCASGTDRINQPQHFGDGTRLSIL.